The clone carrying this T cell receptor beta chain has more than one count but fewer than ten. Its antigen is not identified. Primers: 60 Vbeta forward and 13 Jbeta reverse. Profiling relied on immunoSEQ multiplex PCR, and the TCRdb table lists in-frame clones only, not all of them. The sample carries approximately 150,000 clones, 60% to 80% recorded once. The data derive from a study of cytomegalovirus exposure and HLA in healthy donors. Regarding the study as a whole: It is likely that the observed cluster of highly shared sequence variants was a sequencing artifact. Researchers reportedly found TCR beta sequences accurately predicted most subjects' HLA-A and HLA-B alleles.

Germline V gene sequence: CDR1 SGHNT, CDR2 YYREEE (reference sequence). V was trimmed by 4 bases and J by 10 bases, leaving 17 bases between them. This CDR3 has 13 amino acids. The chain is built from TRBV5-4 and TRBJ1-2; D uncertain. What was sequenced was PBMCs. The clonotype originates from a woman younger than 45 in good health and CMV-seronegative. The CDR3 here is CASSPGYEVDYTF. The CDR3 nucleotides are TGTGCCAGCAGCCCTGGGTATGAGGTCGACTACACCTTC.